This TCR beta chain was captured by sequencing in a study of a mutant IDH1 vaccine in newly diagnosed glioma. At the level of the study: Patients began vaccination 4-6 weeks after radiotherapy alone, or with temozolomide cycles. Of treated patients, 62.5% were men and approximately 40% women, averaging around 39 years. Antecedent treatment encompassed radiotherapy, temozolomide, or their combination; the majority received both.

Comments on this clone: Its antigen remains unknown.

TCRdb keeps only in-frame clones here, not all; method: immunoSEQ multiplex PCR. The sample holds about 28,000 clones, around 84% seen once. Regarding time point: week 23, last vaccination. Topical imiquimod was applied with each vaccine dose, which held 300 ug of mutant IDH1 20-mer peptide. The study enrolled donors with new WHO grade 3 or 4 IDH1-mutant, ATRX-lost astrocytomas. The sequences come from PBMCs, collected from a glioma patient whose treatment included an IDH1 peptide vaccine. The receptor was derived from a woman under 40 with glioma.

The CDR3 here is CASSPADGSYEQYF. DNA of the CDR3: TGTGCCAGCAGTCCAGCGGACGGTTCCTACGAGCAGTACTTC. This chain connects TRBV27 to TRBJ2-7; D is perhaps TRBD2 (5 bases). The CDR3 is made up of 14 amino acids. Germline CDR1 MNHEY, CDR2 SMNVEV (reference sequence). The V end was cut by 5 bases, the J end by 1 base, with 12 bases between.